Shown below are 24 T cell receptor beta chains from a single sample sequenced in a study of T-cell reconstitution after alpha-beta-depleted transplantation in children. Preparing the TCRbeta library involved the use of unique molecular identifiers. MiXCR, run by TCRdb on the PCR reads, gives a single entry per CDR3 protein. Of approximately 82,000 distinct CDR3 sequences in the sample, 15% to 18% were seen once. This specimen was PBMCs, mostly from graft donor cells, taken 180 days after TCRalphabeta/CD19-depleted stem cell transplant. All receptors come from a male patient under 10 years old who had a stem cell transplant for acute lymphoblastic leukemia, so the T cells may come from the graft donor.

This clonotype was detected only a few times. The V call is TRBV4-1, the J call TRBJ2-3; D call uncertain. This CDR3 comprises 15 residues. Germline-derived CDR1 and CDR2 are MGHRA and YSYEKL. V shed 0 bases and J shed 10 bases, with 17 bases lying between them. The DNA of the CDR3 is TGCGCCAGCAGCCAAGATAGTTCATCGCCCAGGCCGCAGTATTTT. It encodes CASSQDSSSPRPQYF.

This clonotype was recorded a few times. The chain has TRBV5-1 and TRBJ1-4; maybe TRBD1 (5 bases). This CDR3 region has 15 residues. Germline V gives CDR1 SGHRS, CDR2 YFSETQ. V dropped 0 bases and J dropped 8 bases, with 14 bases sitting between them. The CDR3 is CASSLEQVDGEKLFF. For the CDR3, the DNA is TGCGCCAGCAGCTTGGAACAGGTTGACGGGGAAAAACTGTTTTTT.

This clonotype was observed a handful of times. The chain couples TRBV20-1 to TRBJ2-1; D remains unclear. CDR1 DFQATT and CDR2 SNEGSKA come from the germline V gene (reference sequence). The V gene lost 0 bases and the J gene lost 4 bases, with 19 bases spanning the gap. CDR3 length equals 17 residues. CDR3 nucleotide sequence: TGCAGTGCTAGAGATGGGGTCTCGGTTGTCTTATACAATGAGCAGTTCTTC. This sequence encodes CSARDGVSVVLYNEQFF.

This clonotype has just a few counts. The rearrangement links TRBV12-3 or TRBV12-4 to TRBJ1-6; a possible D gene is TRBD1 (5 bases). The CDR3 is 16 residues long. Trimming took 7 bases from V and 7 from J, leaving 20 bases between them. The DNA of the CDR3 is TGTGCCAGCAAGTCAATGCCGGACAAAAGGAATTCACCCCTCCACTTT. This sequence encodes CASKSMPDKRNSPLHF.

This clonotype was detected ten times or more. This chain uses TRBV10-3 with TRBJ2-4; D remains ambiguous. CDR1 is ENHRY and CDR2 is SYGVKD in the germline V gene. This CDR3 spans 13 amino acids. V was shortened by 2 bases and J by 8 bases, with 10 bases between the two germline ends. The DNA for the CDR3 is TGTGCCATCAGTGAGGACCTGCTGGACATTCAGTACTTC. This translates into CAISEDLLDIQYF.

The V gene is TRBV6-5, the J gene TRBJ2-3; TRBD1 or TRBD2 may be the D gene (6 bases each). The V end was cut by 2 bases, the J end by 11 bases, with 20 bases between. Germline-derived CDR1 and CDR2 are MNHEY and SVGAGI. CDR3 length: 15 amino acids. Here the CDR3 DNA reads TGTGCCAGCAGTTACCAGGGGCGGGGTGAGTTAGGGCAGTATTTT. As protein: CASSYQGRGELGQYF.

The gene calls are TRBV10-3 and TRBJ2-7; TRBD2 is a possible D gene (5 bases). Germline CDR1 and CDR2: ENHRY and SYGVKD. Trimming removed 4 bases from V and 5 bases from J, with 15 bases in between. The CDR3 runs to 14 residues. The CDR3 coding sequence is TGTGCCATCAGTGGACCTGAGGGTTATGACGAGCAGTACTTC. It is translated as CAISGPEGYDEQYF.

This clonotype has only a few counts. The chain has TRBV6-1 and TRBJ2-7; TRBD2 matches at 7 bases. Looked up from germline, CDR1 is MNHNS and CDR2 is SASEGT. CDR3 length: 15 residues. V was clipped by 6 bases and J by 5 bases; unmatched bases: 13. Here the CDR3 DNA reads TGTGCCAGCAGCCCGTCGTGGGAGGGCCGTAACGAGCAGTACTTC. This sequence encodes CASSPSWEGRNEQYF.

This clonotype was counted a few times. CDR3 protein: CASSPGQGGYEQYF. CDR3 DNA: TGTGCCAGCAGTCCGGGACAGGGTGGATACGAGCAGTACTTC. V and J are TRBV27 and TRBJ2-7; 9 bases align to TRBD1. The CDR3 contains 14 residues. V lost 5 bases to trimming and J lost 4 bases; unmatched junction nucleotides: 6. The germline gives CDR1 MNHEY, CDR2 SMNVEV (reference sequence).

This clonotype was recorded many times. The chain uses TRBV6-1 and TRBJ2-2; 7 bases are a match to TRBD1. With 5 bases clipped from V and 6 bases from J, the junction kept 12 bases outside the gene matches. From germline, CDR1 is MNHNS and CDR2 SASEGT. This CDR3 region has 16 residues. The CDR3 loop reads CASSPYGRGFPGELFF. The CDR3 region has the DNA TGTGCCAGCAGTCCTTACGGCAGGGGGTTTCCCGGGGAGCTGTTTTTT.

The table lists this clonotype with a few counts. The chain is built from TRBV24-1 and TRBJ1-1, with a weak D call TRBD1 (5 bases). Germline CDR1 and CDR2: KGHDR and SFDVKD. This CDR3 comprises 13 residues. The germline V and J ends were trimmed by 9 bases and 7 bases, with 17 bases remaining between them. The CDR3 nucleotides are TGTGCCACCGCTGGGGACGGCGGGGGTGAAGCTTTCTTT. Its translation: CATAGDGGGEAFF.

V gene TRBV29-1 combines with J gene TRBJ1-4; the D gene is possibly TRBD1 (6 bases). The CDR3 is 13 amino acids. Trimming pared 4 bases from V and 10 bases from J, leaving 16 bases between. The germline V gene has CDR1 SQVTM and CDR2 ANQGSEA. DNA of the CDR3: TGCAGCGTTGCATCCAGGGGTCTAGGAAAACTGTTTTTT. It encodes CSVASRGLGKLFF.

The chain joins TRBV12-3 or TRBV12-4 to TRBJ1-5, with a weak D call TRBD1 (5 bases). The CDR3 sequence is 15 residues long. Deletions cut 2 bases from V and 7 bases from J, with 15 bases between. The CDR3 DNA reads as TGTGCCAGCAGTTTATTCCCGGGGGGGGACCAGCCCCAGCATTTT. Protein sequence: CASSLFPGGDQPQHF.

The chain is built from TRBV5-5 and TRBJ2-5; D unresolved. V was pared by 0 bases and J by 6 bases, with 0 bases between. The V gene's germline CDR1 is SGHKS and CDR2 YYEKEE (reference sequence). The CDR3 is made up of 10 amino acids. The CDR3 spells CASSLETQYF. The CDR3 coding sequence is TGTGCCAGCAGCTTGGAGACCCAGTACTTC.

A single count supports this clonotype. The rearrangement links TRBV18 to TRBJ1-1; D not certain. Germline lookup yields CDR1 KGHSH and CDR2 LQKENI. The V gene lost 6 bases and the J gene lost 0 bases, with 5 bases spanning the gap. There are 12 residues in the CDR3. This CDR3 is CASSPLNTEAFF. In nucleotides, the CDR3 is TGTGCCAGCTCGCCCTTGAACACTGAAGCTTTCTTT.

In its sample, this clonotype was seen a few times. The chain couples TRBV20-1 to TRBJ1-2; tentative D call: TRBD1 (5 bases). The CDR3 runs 14 residues. V lost 1 base and J lost 8, with 17 bases in between. CDR1 is DFQATT and CDR2 is SNEGSKA in the germline V gene (reference sequence). The CDR3 is CSARVINGAGGYTF. CDR3 nucleotide sequence: TGCAGTGCTAGAGTTATCAACGGGGCGGGCGGCTACACCTTC.

To note about this clonotype: A read error may produce the germline difference seen at one junction end. The chain uses TRBV20-1 and TRBJ2-3; 7 nucleotides agree with TRBD2. Germline V gene lookup returns CDR1 DFQATT and CDR2 SNEGSKA (reference sequence). This CDR3 has 17 amino acids. Here the CDR3 DNA reads TGCTGTGCTGGCGGAGTCCTGGCGGGGGACCACACAGATACGCAGTATTTT. It is translated as CCAGGVLAGDHTDTQYF.

The table lists this clonotype with a few counts. The chain combines TRBV12-3 or TRBV12-4 with TRBJ2-3; 7 nucleotides line up with TRBD1. There are 16 residues in the CDR3. The junction had 5 bases not matched to a gene; V was cut back by 1 base and J by 1 base. The CDR3 DNA is TGTGCCAGCAGTTTAGACAGGGGAGTGGGCACAGATACGCAGTATTTT. The encoded protein is CASSLDRGVGTDTQYF.

This clonotype was seen a few times. The rearrangement links TRBV7-9 to TRBJ2-7; 9 bases are a match to TRBD2. Losses at the gene ends were 2 bases for V and 1 base for J; bases not matched to a gene: 6. Germline V lookup: CDR1 SEHNR, CDR2 FQNEAQ (reference sequence). The CDR3 length is 16 residues. CDR3 DNA sequence: TGTGCCAGCAGCTTATTAGCGGGGGCCCAATCCTACGAGCAGTACTTC. Translation gives CASSLLAGAQSYEQYF.

This clonotype was picked up many times. The chain carries TRBV10-1 and TRBJ1-1; D is unresolved. Germline values: CDR1 WNHNN, CDR2 SYGVQD (reference sequence). The CDR3 is 10 amino acids. Trimming left V 8 bases short and J 8 bases short, with 9 bases between. CDR3 bases: TGCGCCAGCCCTCAAGGCGAAGCTTTCTTT. Its translation: CASPQGEAFF.

The chain combines TRBV11-1 with TRBJ2-1; no reliable D call. The CDR3 has 18 amino acids. The V end was cut by 3 bases, the J end by 4 bases, with 22 bases between. CDR1 and CDR2 (germline): SGHAT, FQDESV (reference sequence). In DNA, the CDR3 is TGTGCCAGCAGCTTGGAGATGGGTCAGGAAAGAGTATACAATGAGCAGTTCTTC. It specifies CASSLEMGQERVYNEQFF.

This clonotype was counted only a few times. The chain joins TRBV11-2 to TRBJ2-1; maybe TRBD1 (6 bases). This CDR3 has 14 residues. V dropped 1 base and J dropped 12 bases, with 16 bases sitting between them. CDR1 and CDR2 (germline): SGHAT, FQNNGV. As DNA, the CDR3 is TGTGCCAGCAGCTTAGGTGCAGGGGAAGGTGGGCAGTTCTTC. This gives the protein CASSLGAGEGGQFF.

In its sample, this clonotype was seen a few times. The chain has TRBV5-1 and TRBJ2-5; D gene ambiguous. CDR3 length: 14 amino acids. With 4 bases removed from V and 2 bases from J, the gap between germline ends came to 12 bases. CDR1 SGHRS and CDR2 YFSETQ come from the germline V gene. The CDR3 protein is CASSATGYQETQYF. DNA for the CDR3: TGCGCCAGCAGCGCCACCGGGTATCAAGAGACCCAGTACTTC.

This clonotype occurred many times. V usage is TRBV12-3 or TRBV12-4 and J usage is TRBJ1-4, with 8 bases that match TRBD1. The V and J ends lost 6 bases and 7 bases, in that order; junction bases with no gene match: 7. This CDR3 has 14 amino acids. The CDR3 DNA sequence: TGTGCCAGCAGGCGTAGACAGGGGAGTGAAAAACTGTTTTTT. It yields the protein CASRRRQGSEKLFF.